One and the same sample provided the 23 T cell receptor beta chains below, sequenced in a study of cytomegalovirus exposure and HLA in healthy donors. Researchers ran the PCR with 60 Vbeta and 13 Jbeta primers. Produced via immunoSEQ multiplex PCR; TCRdb's table is partial and in-frame only. The sample shows 150,000 to 200,000 clones, around four fifths of them seen only once. The sequenced material came from PBMCs. The receptors stem from a man aged 50 to 59 in good health and CMV-seropositive.

This clone was counted a single time. The gene calls are TRBV28 and TRBJ1-5; no definite D call. The CDR3 runs 13 residues. From germline, CDR1 is MDHEN and CDR2 SYDVKM. Between the trimmed V and J ends, which lost 1 base and 6 bases, there was a span of 7 bases. The CDR3 region is CASSLSGFQPQHF. The DNA of the CDR3 is TGTGCCAGCAGTTTATCAGGCTTTCAGCCCCAGCATTTT.

The chain links TRBV4-2 to TRBJ2-2; D gene unclear. Germline loops: CDR1 LGHNA, CDR2 YNFKEQ. This CDR3 region has 15 residues. The V gene lost 2 bases and the J gene lost 2 bases, with 9 bases spanning the gap. In DNA form, the CDR3 reads TGTGCCAGCAGCCAACCAGACAAAAACACCGGGGAGCTGTTTTTT. Its translation: CASSQPDKNTGELFF.

The chain has TRBV9 and TRBJ2-4; maybe TRBD1 (5 bases). Looked up from germline, CDR1 is SGDLS and CDR2 is YYNGEE. Trimming cost V 0 bases and J 7 bases, with 11 bases left between them. This CDR3 comprises 14 residues. The CDR3 sequence: CASSVEGVGNIQYF. In nucleotides, the CDR3 is TGTGCCAGCAGCGTAGAAGGGGTGGGGAACATTCAGTACTTC.

The gene calls are TRBV28 and TRBJ1-2, with a weak D call TRBD1 (6 bases). The germline CDR1 and CDR2 sequences are MDHEN and SYDVKM. The CDR3 totals 15 residues. The V gene lost 2 bases and the J gene lost 0 bases, with 10 bases spanning the gap. The CDR3 DNA sequence: TGTGCCAGCAGTTTAAGACAGGTAGCTAACTATGGCTACACCTTC. The encoded protein is CASSLRQVANYGYTF.

The J gene is TRBJ1-6, the V gene TRBV18; D is undetermined. The CDR3 runs 14 residues. Between the trimmed V and J ends, which lost 3 bases and 8 bases, there was a span of 11 bases. In germline, CDR1 is KGHSH, CDR2 LQKENI. In DNA form, the CDR3 reads TGTGCCAGCTCACCCCAACACGGGGATTCACCCCTCCACTTT. As protein: CASSPQHGDSPLHF.

The J gene is TRBJ2-1, the V gene TRBV7-9; TRBD2 matches at 11 bases. CDR1 is SEHNR and CDR2 is FQNEAQ in the germline V gene (reference sequence). The CDR3 has 16 residues. After removal of 6 bases from V and 0 bases from J, the junction contained 4 bases not matched to a gene. The CDR3 spells CASRSTSGSSYNEQFF. The CDR3 DNA is TGTGCCAGCAGAAGCACTAGCGGGAGCTCCTACAATGAGCAGTTCTTC.

The chain couples TRBV9 to TRBJ2-3; D might be TRBD1 (6 bases). The V and J ends lost 4 bases and 2 bases respectively, with 11 bases between them. The CDR3 has 14 residues. Germline-derived CDR1 and CDR2 are SGDLS and YYNGEE. CDR3 coding DNA: TGTGCCAGCAGCCCTCGGACAGTCACAGATACGCAGTATTTT. Translation: CASSPRTVTDTQYF.

J is TRBJ2-1 and V is TRBV5-1; a possible D gene is TRBD2 (6 bases). Germline CDR1 and CDR2: SGHRS and YFSETQ. There are 16 residues in the CDR3. V shed 3 bases and J shed 0 bases, with 13 bases lying between them. CDR3 in DNA: TGCGCCAGCAGCTGGGCTAGCGCTAGCTCCTACAATGAGCAGTTCTTC. It codes for CASSWASASSYNEQFF.

The genes are TRBV27 and TRBJ2-7; 9 positions match TRBD2. The CDR3 has 15 residues. The V and J ends lost 2 bases and 5 bases, in that order; junction bases with no gene match: 7. CDR1 is MNHEY and CDR2 is SMNVEV in the germline V gene (reference sequence). The CDR3 here is CASSLVSGSKHEQYF. The CDR3 DNA is TGTGCCAGCAGTTTAGTTAGCGGGAGTAAACACGAGCAGTACTTC.

Note on this clone: The same CDR3 is also encoded by other DNA sequences in this sample. The V gene is TRBV5-1, the J gene TRBJ2-5, with TRBD2 identical over 8 bases. V gave up 0 bases and J gave up 2 bases; unmatched junction bases: 0. The germline V gene encodes CDR1 SGHRS and CDR2 YFSETQ. The CDR3 is 14 amino acids. The CDR3 here is CASSLAGGQETQYF. The CDR3 DNA follows: TGCGCCAGCAGCTTGGCGGGGGGGCAAGAGACCCAGTACTTC.

The gene calls are TRBV30 and TRBJ2-7; 10 bases fit TRBD2. The germline gives CDR1 GTSNPN, CDR2 SVGIG (reference sequence). The CDR3 consists of 14 residues. The V gene end was trimmed by 3 bases and the J gene end by 3 bases; junction bases not matched to a gene: 5. The chain's CDR3 is CAWRPSGRIYEQYF. CDR3 in DNA: TGTGCCTGGAGACCTAGCGGGAGAATCTACGAGCAGTACTTC.

The count of this clone is one. The chain couples TRBV19 to TRBJ2-6; 8 bases agree with TRBD1. Germline assignment: CDR1 LNHDA and CDR2 SQIVND (reference sequence). V gave up 7 bases and J gave up 1 base; unmatched junction bases: 3. The CDR3 covers 15 residues. Here the CDR3 reads CASIQGASGANVLTF. The CDR3 nucleotides are TGTGCCAGTATCCAGGGGGCGTCTGGGGCCAACGTCCTGACTTTC.

V and J are TRBV7-8 and TRBJ1-1, with 8 bases that match TRBD1. Germline loops: CDR1 SGHVS, CDR2 FQNEAQ. V shed 6 bases, J shed 0 bases, and the junction held 6 bases outside the gene matches. This CDR3 is built from 15 residues. CDR3: CASRLQGVLNTEAFF. The DNA of the CDR3 is TGTGCCAGCAGATTACAGGGGGTTCTGAACACTGAAGCTTTCTTT.

The chain joins TRBV6-1 to TRBJ2-7, with TRBD2 matching 9 bases. V was clipped by 3 bases and J by 2 bases; unmatched bases: 11. The CDR3 has 17 amino acids. Germline V gene data show CDR1 as MNHNS and CDR2 as SASEGT. CDR3 nucleotides: TGTGCCAGCAGTGACCCCGCTACTAGCGGGCTCGCCTACGAGCAGTACTTC. Protein product: CASSDPATSGLAYEQYF.

A note on this clone: Other nucleotide sequences in the sample specify the same CDR3. The J gene is TRBJ1-4, the V gene TRBV9; 8 nucleotides align to TRBD1. Germline V lookup: CDR1 SGDLS, CDR2 YYNGEE. The CDR3 has 15 residues. V lost 3 bases, J lost 4 bases, and 5 bases stayed unmatched. CDR3 sequence (DNA): TGTGCCAGCAGCGCCGGACAGGGAAATAATGAAAAACTGTTTTTT. Amino acids: CASSAGQGNNEKLFF.

The V and J genes are TRBV9 and TRBJ2-7; 8 bases align to TRBD2. The germline V gene has CDR1 SGDLS and CDR2 YYNGEE. V lost 3 bases and J lost 5; bases outside the gene matches: 10. The CDR3 has 15 residues. The DNA of the CDR3 is TGTGCCAGCAGCGCCCCGGGAGGGGGGGCCCACGAGCAGTACTTC. Protein: CASSAPGGGAHEQYF.

This clone has only a few counts. The chain is built from TRBV10-1 and TRBJ2-1; the match to TRBD2 covers 7 bases. Germline loops: CDR1 WNHNN, CDR2 SYGVQD (reference sequence). Trimming took 7 bases from V and 7 from J; bases not matched to a gene: 4. The CDR3 spans 12 residues. DNA of the CDR3: TGCGCCAGCACCCTTAGCGGGAATGAGCAGTTCTTC. Translated: CASTLSGNEQFF.

V gene TRBV28 combines with J gene TRBJ1-2; 7 bases map to TRBD1. V trimming: 1 base; J trimming: 3 bases; junction bases outside the gene matches: 8. CDR3 length: 16 residues. Per the germline V gene, CDR1 is MDHEN and CDR2 is SYDVKM. CDR3 nucleotide sequence: TGTGCCAGCAGTTTATCCCGGACAGGTCCGCACTATGGCTACACCTTC. Protein sequence: CASSLSRTGPHYGYTF.

V and J are TRBV10-3 and TRBJ2-7, with 10 nucleotides matching TRBD1. V dropped 10 bases and J dropped 4; count of bases not matched to a gene: 10. The CDR3 spans 14 residues. The germline V gene has CDR1 ENHRY and CDR2 SYGVKD. The CDR3 reads CATRPGQGTYEQYF. DNA for the CDR3: TGTGCCACGCGACCGGGACAGGGGACTTACGAGCAGTACTTC.

The J gene is TRBJ2-7, the V gene TRBV27; perhaps TRBD1 as D (6 bases). Trimming removed 5 bases from V and 3 bases from J, with 20 bases in between. The CDR3 runs to 16 residues. Germline CDR1 MNHEY, CDR2 SMNVEV (reference sequence). CDR3 residues: CASSARQATYLYEQYF. The CDR3 DNA sequence: TGTGCCAGCAGTGCCAGACAGGCCACTTATCTCTACGAGCAGTACTTC.

This clone turned up a few times. The chain employs TRBV15 and TRBJ2-2, with a possible D match to TRBD2 (5 bases). The germline V and J ends were trimmed by 0 bases and 5 bases, with 13 bases remaining between them. CDR1 and CDR2 from the germline V gene are LNHNV and YYDKDF (reference sequence). This CDR3 has 16 residues. CDR3 amino acids: CATSRDATNPTGELFF. CDR3 DNA: TGTGCCACCAGCAGAGATGCGACTAATCCAACCGGGGAGCTGTTTTTT.

In this sample, this clone turned up once. The chain carries TRBV6-5 and TRBJ2-7; TRBD2 aligns across 10 bases. The CDR3 covers 15 residues. J was trimmed by 0 bases and V by 5 bases; bases with no gene match: 4. The germline gives CDR1 MNHEY, CDR2 SVGAGI. The CDR3 is CASSGLAESSYEQYF. As DNA, the CDR3 is TGTGCCAGCAGTGGACTAGCGGAGAGCTCCTACGAGCAGTACTTC.

This chain uses TRBV6-1 with TRBJ1-1; TRBD1 is a possible D gene (5 bases). Trimming removed 1 base at V and 12 bases at J, with 15 bases between. CDR3 size: 13 residues. The V gene's germline CDR1 is MNHNS and CDR2 SASEGT. This CDR3 is CASSEDVGRRTFF. The DNA of the CDR3 is TGTGCCAGCAGTGAAGATGTGGGGCGGAGAACTTTCTTT.